A selection of T cell receptor beta chains follows, all from one sample in a study of TIL therapy for anti-PD-1-resistant metastatic lung cancer. Clones were read by immunoSEQ multiplex PCR, and TCRdb kept only the in-frame ones, dropping some. The table shows approximately 24,000 clones, with approximately 77% occurring only once. The sample consisted of tumor tissue, taken at baseline. The origin of the receptors is a person between 25 and 80 years old with non-small cell lung cancer. The CDR3 runs from the conserved cysteine through the conserved F or W. D genes are given only for firm matches. Clone size is not always given. Where it is, it says once, few, many or a class for expanded clones.

V	size	D	J	CDR3	DNA
TRBV5-1	.	.	TRBJ2-5	CASSLGQMETQYF	TGCGCCAGCAGCTTGGGACAGATGGAGACCCAGTACTTC
TRBV6-4	.	.	TRBJ2-2	CASSEGGDTGELFF	TGTGCCAGCAGTGAGGGGGGTGACACCGGGGAGCTGTTTTTT
TRBV5-1	few	TRBD1	TRBJ2-3	CASSSGTASSTDTQYF	TGCGCCAGCAGCTCGGGGACAGCCTCTAGCACAGATACGCAGTATTTT
TRBV7-9	.	.	TRBJ2-3	CASSPRTGTDTQYF	TGTGCCAGCAGCCCCCGGACAGGCACAGATACGCAGTATTTT
TRBV5-6	.	.	TRBJ2-5	CASSLRDWAGQETQYF	TGTGCCAGCAGCTTGAGGGATTGGGCAGGACAAGAGACCCAGTACTTC
TRBV4-1	few	.	TRBJ1-3	CASSKEKVPGPGIYF	TGCGCCAGCAGCAAAGAAAAAGTACCGGGCCCGGGGATATATTTT
TRBV10-1	.	.	TRBJ1-1	CASSEAGTAGEAFF	TGCGCCAGCAGTGAGGCTGGCACGGCAGGTGAAGCTTTCTTT
TRBV11-3	.	TRBD1	TRBJ1-2	CASSLGGTGLGGRGYTF	TGTGCCAGCAGCTTAGGCGGGACAGGCCTTGGCGGGCGTGGCTACACCTTC
TRBV7-7	.	.	TRBJ2-3	CASSSTNTDTQYF	TGTGCCAGCAGCTCTACTAACACAGATACGCAGTATTTT
TRBV7-9	.	.	TRBJ1-1	CASRKALGEAFF	TGTGCCAGCAGGAAAGCCCTGGGTGAAGCTTTCTTT